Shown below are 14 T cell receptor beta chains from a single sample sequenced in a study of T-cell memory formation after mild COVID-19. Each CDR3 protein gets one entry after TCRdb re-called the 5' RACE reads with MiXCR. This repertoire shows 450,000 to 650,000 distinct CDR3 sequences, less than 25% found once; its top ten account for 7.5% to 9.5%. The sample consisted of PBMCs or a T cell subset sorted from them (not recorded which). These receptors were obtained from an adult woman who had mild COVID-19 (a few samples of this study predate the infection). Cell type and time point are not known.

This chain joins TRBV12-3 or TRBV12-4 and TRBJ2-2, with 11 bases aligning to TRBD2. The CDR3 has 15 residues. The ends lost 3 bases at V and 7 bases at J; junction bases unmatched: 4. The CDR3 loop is CASSFSSGGVGELFF. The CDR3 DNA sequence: TGTGCCAGCAGTTTTAGTAGCGGGGGGGTCGGGGAGCTGTTTTTT.

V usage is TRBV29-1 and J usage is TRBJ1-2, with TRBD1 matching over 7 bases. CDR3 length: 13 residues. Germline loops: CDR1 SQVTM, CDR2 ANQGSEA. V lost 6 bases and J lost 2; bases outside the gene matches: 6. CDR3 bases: TGCAGCGTGTCGACAGGGCCGAACTATGGCTACACCTTC. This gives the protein CSVSTGPNYGYTF. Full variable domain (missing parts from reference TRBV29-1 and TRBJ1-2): SAVISQKPSRDICQRGTSLTIQCQVDSQVTMMFWYRQQPGQSLTLIATANQGSEATYESGFVIDKFPISRPNLTFSTLTVSNMSPEDSSIYLCSVSTGPNYGYTFGSGTRLTVV.

The chain's CDR3 is CASSPREDYGYTF. The CDR3, as DNA: TGTGCCAGCTCACCGAGGGAGGACTATGGCTACACCTTC. The rearrangement links TRBV18 to TRBJ1-2; D unresolved. In germline, CDR1 is KGHSH, CDR2 LQKENI. The CDR3 loop spans 13 amino acids. Trimming removed 3 bases from V and 3 bases from J, with 8 bases in between. The variable domain in full, with the rest retrieved from reference TRBV18 and TRBJ1-2, is NAGVMQNPRHLVRRRGQEARLRCSPMKGHSHVYWYRQLPEEGLKFMVYLQKENIIDESGMPKERFSAEFPKEGPSILRIQQVVRGDSAAYFCASSPREDYGYTFGSGTRLTVV.

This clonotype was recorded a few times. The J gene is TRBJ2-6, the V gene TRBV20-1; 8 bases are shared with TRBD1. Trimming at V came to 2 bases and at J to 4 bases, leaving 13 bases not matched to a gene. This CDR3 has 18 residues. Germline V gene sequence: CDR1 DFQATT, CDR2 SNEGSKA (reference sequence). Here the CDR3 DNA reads TGCAGTGCTAGATACTCAGGGGGCCCCTTACGCGGGGCCAACGTCCTGACTTTC. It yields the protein CSARYSGGPLRGANVLTF.

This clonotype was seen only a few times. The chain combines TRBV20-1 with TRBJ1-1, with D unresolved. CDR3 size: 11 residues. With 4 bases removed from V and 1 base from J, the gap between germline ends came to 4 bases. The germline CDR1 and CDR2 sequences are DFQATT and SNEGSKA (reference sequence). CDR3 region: CSAMGNTEAFF. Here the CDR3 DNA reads TGCAGTGCTATGGGGAACACTGAAGCTTTCTTT.

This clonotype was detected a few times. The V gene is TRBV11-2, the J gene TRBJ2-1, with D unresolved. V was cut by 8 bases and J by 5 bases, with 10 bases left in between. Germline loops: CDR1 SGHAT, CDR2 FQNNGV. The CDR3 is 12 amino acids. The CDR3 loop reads CASGTRDNEQFF. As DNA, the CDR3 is TGTGCCAGCGGCACAAGGGACAATGAGCAGTTCTTC.

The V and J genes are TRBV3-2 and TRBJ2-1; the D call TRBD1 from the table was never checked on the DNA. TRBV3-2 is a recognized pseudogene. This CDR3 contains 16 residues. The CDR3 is CASSQDSTHGGNEQFF. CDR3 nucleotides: TGTGCCAGCAGCCAAGATAGTACCCATGGGGGAAATGAGCAGTTCTTC.

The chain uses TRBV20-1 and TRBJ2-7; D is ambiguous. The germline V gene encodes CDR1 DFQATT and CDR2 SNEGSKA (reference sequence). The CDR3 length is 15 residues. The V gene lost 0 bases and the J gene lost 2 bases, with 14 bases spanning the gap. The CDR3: CSARDAQPGPYEQYF. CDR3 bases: TGCAGTGCTAGAGATGCGCAGCCCGGTCCCTACGAGCAGTACTTC.

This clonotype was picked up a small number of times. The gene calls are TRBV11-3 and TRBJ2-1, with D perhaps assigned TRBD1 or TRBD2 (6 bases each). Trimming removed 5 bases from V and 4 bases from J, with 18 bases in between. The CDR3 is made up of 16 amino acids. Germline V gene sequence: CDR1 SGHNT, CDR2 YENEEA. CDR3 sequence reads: CASSEFGGGAYNEQFF. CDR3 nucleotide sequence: TGTGCCAGCAGCGAGTTTGGAGGGGGAGCGTACAATGAGCAGTTCTTC.

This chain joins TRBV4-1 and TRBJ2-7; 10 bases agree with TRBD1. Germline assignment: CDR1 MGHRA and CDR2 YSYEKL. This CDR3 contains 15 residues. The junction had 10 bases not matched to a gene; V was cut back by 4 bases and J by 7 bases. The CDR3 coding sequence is TGCGCCAGCAGCCCCTCGGGACAGGGGATGAGGGAGCAGTACTTC. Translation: CASSPSGQGMREQYF.

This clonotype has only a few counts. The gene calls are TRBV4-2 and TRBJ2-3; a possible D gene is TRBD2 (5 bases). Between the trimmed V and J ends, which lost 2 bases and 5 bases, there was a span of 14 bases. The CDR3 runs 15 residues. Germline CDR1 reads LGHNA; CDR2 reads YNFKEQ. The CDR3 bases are TGTGCCAGCAGCCAATCCCGAGGACTTCGAGATACGCAGTATTTT. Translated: CASSQSRGLRDTQYF.

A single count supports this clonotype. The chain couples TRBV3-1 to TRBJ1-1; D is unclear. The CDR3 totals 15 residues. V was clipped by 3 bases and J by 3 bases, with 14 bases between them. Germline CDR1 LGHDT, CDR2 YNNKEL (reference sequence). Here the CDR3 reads CASSHRDVRDTEAFF. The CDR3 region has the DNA TGTGCCAGCAGCCATAGGGATGTGAGGGACACTGAAGCTTTCTTT. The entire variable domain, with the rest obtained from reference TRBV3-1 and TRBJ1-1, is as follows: DTAVSQTPKYLVTQMGNDKSIKCEQNLGHDTMYWYKQDSKKFLKIMFSYNNKELIINETVPNRFSPKSPDKAHLNLHINSLELGDSAVYFCASSHRDVRDTEAFFGQGTRLTVV.

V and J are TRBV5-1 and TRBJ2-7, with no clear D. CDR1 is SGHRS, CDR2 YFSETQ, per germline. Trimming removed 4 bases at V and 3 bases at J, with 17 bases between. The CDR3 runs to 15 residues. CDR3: CASSPRGRSVYEQYF. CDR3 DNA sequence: TGCGCCAGCAGCCCCAGAGGACGGTCCGTCTACGAGCAGTACTTC.

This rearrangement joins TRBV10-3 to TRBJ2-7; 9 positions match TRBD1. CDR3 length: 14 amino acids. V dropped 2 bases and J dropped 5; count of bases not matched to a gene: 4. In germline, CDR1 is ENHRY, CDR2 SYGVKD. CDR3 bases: TGTGCCATCAGTGAGGTCACAGGGGGCGACGAGCAGTACTTC. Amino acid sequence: CAISEVTGGDEQYF.